The 8 T cell receptor beta chains below all came from one sample that was sequenced in a study of T cell responses to AZD1222 COVID-19 vaccine. The repertoire was sequenced with immunoSEQ multiplex PCR; TCRdb's copy has only in-frame clones and lacks some. The top ten clones hold about 3.3% of a sample with 110,000 or so clones, roughly 89% of them seen once. This sample comprised peripheral blood, obtained on day 0 of MenACWY control vaccination. Source of these receptors: an adult in good health.

The chain has TRBV5-5 and TRBJ1-4; TRBD1 matches at 7 bases. The length of the CDR3 is 13 residues. V was clipped by 3 bases and J by 6 bases; unmatched bases: 2. The V gene's germline CDR1 is SGHKS and CDR2 YYEKEE (reference sequence). CDR3 amino acids: CASSSRGDEKLFF. The CDR3 nucleotides are TGTGCCAGCAGCTCCAGGGGGGATGAAAAACTGTTTTTT.

The chain couples TRBV5-1 to TRBJ1-2; D not resolved. Trimming took 1 base from V and 0 from J, leaving 4 bases between them. The germline V gene encodes CDR1 SGHRS and CDR2 YFSETQ. CDR3 length equals 13 residues. CDR3 region: CASSLYPNYGYTF. Here the CDR3 DNA reads TGCGCCAGCAGCTTGTATCCTAACTATGGCTACACCTTC. Combining the CDR3 with reference TRBV5-1 and TRBJ1-2 gives the whole variable domain KAGVTQTPRYLIKTRGQQVTLSCSPISGHRSVSWYQQTPGQGLQFLFEYFSETQRNKGNFPGRFSGRQFSNSRSEMNVSTLELGDSALYLCASSLYPNYGYTFGSGTRLTVV.

This chain links TRBV6-5 with TRBJ1-1; no firm D call. Trimming took off 6 bases at V and 5 bases at J, with 16 bases between the two ends. CDR1 and CDR2 from the germline V gene are MNHEY and SVGAGI. The CDR3 length is 14 residues. The DNA for the CDR3 is TGTGCCAGCAGCTACGCATCCGGACGGACTGAAGCTTTCTTT. It translates to CASSYASGRTEAFF.

This clone is a singleton in its sample. V usage is TRBV28 and J usage is TRBJ1-5, with TRBD1 matching over 7 bases. Germline V gives CDR1 MDHEN, CDR2 SYDVKM. There are 15 residues in the CDR3. V trimming: 6 bases; J trimming: 0 bases; junction bases outside the gene matches: 5. DNA of the CDR3: TGTGCCAGCAGACGGGACAGTAATAGCAATCAGCCCCAGCATTTT. This translates into CASRRDSNSNQPQHF.

The DNA for the CDR3 is TGTGCCAGTAGTATCCAACTAAATCAGCCCCAGCATTTT. Its protein is CASSIQLNQPQHF. This rearrangement joins TRBV19 to TRBJ1-5; D unclear. From germline, CDR1 is LNHDA and CDR2 SQIVND (reference sequence). Between the trimmed V and J ends, which lost 3 bases and 4 bases, there was a span of 7 bases. The CDR3 totals 13 residues. The complete variable domain, with remaining parts taken from reference TRBV19 and TRBJ1-5, reads DGGITQSPKYLFRKEGQNVTLSCEQNLNHDAMYWYRQDPGQGLRLIYYSQIVNDFQKGDIAEGYSVSREKKESFPLTVTSAQKNPTAFYLCASSIQLNQPQHFGDGTRLSIL.

The chain uses TRBV7-9 and TRBJ1-1, with 10 bases that match TRBD1. The length of the CDR3 is 15 residues. Germline V gene sequence: CDR1 SEHNR, CDR2 FQNEAQ (reference sequence). Trimming at V came to 5 bases and at J to 4 bases, leaving 7 bases not matched to a gene. CDR3 loop: CASSRGTGESTEAFF. CDR3 nucleotide sequence: TGTGCCAGCAGCCGAGGGACAGGGGAAAGCACTGAAGCTTTCTTT.

V is TRBV6-5 and J is TRBJ2-1; TRBD2 matches 7 bases. J gave up 6 bases and V 8 bases, and 10 bases lay outside the gene matches. The germline V gene encodes CDR1 MNHEY and CDR2 SVGAGI. This CDR3 comprises 14 residues. CDR3 residues: CASCPGLSVNEQFF. CDR3 DNA sequence: TGTGCCAGCTGTCCGGGACTATCCGTCAATGAGCAGTTCTTC.

V is TRBV15 and J is TRBJ1-1; 7 bases are shared with TRBD1. The CDR3 consists of 14 residues. Germline assignment: CDR1 LNHNV and CDR2 YYDKDF (reference sequence). With 3 bases clipped from V and 0 bases from J, the junction kept 1 base outside the gene matches. The CDR3, as DNA: TGTGCCACCAGCAGTGACAGGGTGAACACTGAAGCTTTCTTT. Translated: CATSSDRVNTEAFF.